These T cell receptor beta chains were read from a single sample in a study of T cells in Graves' hyperthyroidism and ophthalmopathy. MiXCR, run by TCRdb on the multiplex PCR reads, gives a single entry per CDR3 protein. The table has about 360,000 distinct CDR3 sequences, around 14% seen once. What was sequenced was blood. These receptors all come from a woman aged 18-29 years with Graves' hyperthyroidism. The CDR3 runs from the conserved cysteine through the conserved F or W. A D gene is named only where the DNA matches it firmly. A row's size may be missing; if present it is once, few, many or a size class.

v_gene	abundance	j_gene	d_gene	CDR3aa	CDR3nt
TRBV28	many	TRBJ1-2	NA	CASSSPEQGFNYGYTF	TGTGCCAGCAGTTCCCCGGAACAGGGATTTAACTATGGCTACACCTTC
TRBV5-4	few	TRBJ2-5	TRBD1	CASSAPGTEETQYF	TGTGCCAGCAGCGCCCCCGGGACAGAAGAGACCCAGTACTTC
TRBV29-1	NA	TRBJ1-2	NA	CSVGEPSYGYTF	TGCAGCGTTGGGGAGCCCTCCTATGGCTACACCTTC
TRBV28	many	TRBJ1-3	NA	CASSGPSGNTIYF	TGTGCCAGCTCCGGACCCTCTGGAAACACCATATATTTT
TRBV20-1	NA	TRBJ1-6	TRBD1	CSAGGGTAGGGSPLHF	TGCAGCGCTGGGGGGGGGACAGCCGGTGGAGGTTCACCCCTCCACTTT
TRBV5-1	many	TRBJ2-7	TRBD1	CASRDKDRSYEQYF	TGCGCCAGCAGGGATAAGGACAGGAGCTACGAGCAGTACTTC
TRBV7-8	many	TRBJ2-7	TRBD1	CASSLAGTGQYYEQYF	TGTGCCAGCAGCTTAGCTGGGACAGGGCAATACTACGAGCAGTACTTC
TRBV19	NA	TRBJ1-4	NA	CASSQTNGGTNEKLFF	TGTGCCAGTAGTCAAACCAACGGGGGGACTAATGAAAAACTGTTTTTT
TRBV24-1	many	TRBJ1-5	NA	CATAPIDSNQPQHF	TGTGCCACCGCCCCGATTGATAGCAATCAGCCCCAGCATTTT
TRBV2	few	TRBJ1-4	NA	CASSTLGPATNEKLFF	TGTGCCAGCAGTACCCTGGGCCCGGCGACTAATGAAAAACTGTTTTTT
TRBV5-1	NA	TRBJ1-5	TRBD1	CASSSWDSFNQPQHF	TGCGCCAGCAGCTCCTGGGACAGCTTCAATCAGCCCCAGCATTTT
TRBV28	many	TRBJ2-2	NA	CASSTTGELFF	TGTGCCAGCAGTACTACCGGGGAGCTGTTTTTT
TRBV2	many	TRBJ1-1	NA	CASSSNTEAFF	TGTGCCAGCAGCAGTAACACTGAAGCTTTCTTT
TRBV7-3	many	TRBJ2-1	TRBD2	CASSLSGSRYNEQFF	TGTGCCAGCAGCTTAAGCGGGAGTAGGTACAATGAGCAGTTCTTC
TRBV12-3/TRBV12-4	many	TRBJ1-2	NA	CASYQNRDYGYTF	TGTGCCAGCTACCAAAACAGGGACTATGGCTACACCTTC
TRBV12-3/TRBV12-4	many	TRBJ1-6	NA	CASSLNLGPRDNSPLHF	TGTGCCAGCAGTTTAAACCTGGGCCCAAGGGATAATTCACCCCTCCACTTT
TRBV20-1	many	TRBJ1-1	NA	CSARDPRKGGSTEAFF	TGCAGTGCTAGAGACCCCAGAAAGGGCGGGAGCACTGAAGCTTTCTTT
TRBV7-9	many	TRBJ2-7	NA	CASSHGGTVSYEQYF	TGTGCCAGCAGCCACGGAGGGACAGTTTCCTACGAGCAGTACTTC
TRBV7-8	many	TRBJ2-3	NA	CASSSNTISTDTQYF	TGTGCCAGCAGCTCCAATACTATTAGCACAGATACGCAGTATTTT
TRBV7-2	many	TRBJ2-5	TRBD2	CASSLARRTSGIETQYF	TGTGCCAGCAGCTTAGCGCGGAGAACTAGCGGGATTGAGACCCAGTACTTC
TRBV30	many	TRBJ2-3	TRBD2	CAWSLTSGASTDTQYF	TGTGCCTGGAGTCTCACTAGCGGGGCTAGCACAGATACGCAGTATTTT
TRBV5-1	NA	TRBJ2-5	NA	CASSLGGDEAQYF	TGCGCCAGCAGCTTGGGAGGGGACGAGGCCCAGTACTTC